These 23 T cell receptor beta chains were sequenced from one sample in a study of T-cell memory formation after mild COVID-19. TCRdb re-derived calls from the 5' RACE reads in MiXCR, one entry per CDR3 protein. The sample lists approximately 340,000 distinct CDR3 sequences; 15% were seen once. The material sequenced was PBMCs or a T cell subset sorted from them (not recorded which). The receptor source for this set is a man aged 18 to 30 who had mild COVID-19 (a few samples of this study predate the infection). Cell type and time point are not known.

This rearrangement joins TRBV6-5 to TRBJ1-1; TRBD1 might be the D (6 bases). Trimming pared 10 bases from V and 4 bases from J, leaving 13 bases between. There are 12 residues in the CDR3. Germline CDR1 reads MNHEY; CDR2 reads SVGAGI. The CDR3 bases are TGTGCCATCAGGGGATCGGGCACTGAAGCTTTCTTT. Its protein product is CAIRGSGTEAFF.

The chain has TRBV20-1 and TRBJ1-5; weak D call: TRBD1 (6 bases). The CDR3 extends over 13 amino acids. The germline V gene has CDR1 DFQATT and CDR2 SNEGSKA (reference sequence). Trimming pared 7 bases from V and 8 bases from J, leaving 18 bases between. CDR3 protein: CSGLGQIREPQHF. The CDR3 region has the DNA TGCAGTGGCCTCGGACAGATACGCGAGCCCCAGCATTTT.

The rearrangement links TRBV5-6 to TRBJ2-7, with D perhaps TRBD1 (6 bases). This CDR3 comprises 16 residues. Germline lookup yields CDR1 SGHDT and CDR2 YYEEEE. V was pared by 3 bases and J by 2 bases, with 18 bases between. The CDR3 spells CASSYLMGATAYEQYF. The DNA of the CDR3 is TGTGCCAGCAGCTACCTGATGGGGGCAACCGCCTACGAGCAGTACTTC.

This chain connects TRBV4-3 to TRBJ2-3; D is uncertain. From germline, CDR1 is LGHNA and CDR2 YSLEER. CDR3 length equals 15 residues. Trimming removed 0 bases from V and 6 bases from J, with 13 bases in between. CDR3 sequence reads: CASSQEGSLKDTQYF. CDR3 nucleotide sequence: TGCGCCAGCAGCCAAGAGGGGTCCCTAAAGGATACGCAGTATTTT.

The chain is built from TRBV29-1 and TRBJ2-5, with D possibly being TRBD2 (6 bases). The CDR3 has 13 amino acids. V lost 7 bases and J 7 bases, leaving 19 bases between the germline ends. Germline CDR1 SQVTM, CDR2 ANQGSEA. The CDR3 bases are TGCAGCGCGCGGGGAGCGCCGCTTGGGACCCAGTACTTC. It encodes CSARGAPLGTQYF.

This clonotype was observed a handful of times. The J gene is TRBJ2-2, the V gene TRBV5-1, with TRBD1 matching 9 bases. The germline V gene has CDR1 SGHRS and CDR2 YFSETQ. J was trimmed by 6 bases and V by 0 bases; bases with no gene match: 6. The length of the CDR3 is 16 residues. The CDR3 DNA reads as TGCGCCAGCAGCTTGGGGGACAGGGCCCTGGCCGGGGAGCTGTTTTTT. This translates into CASSLGDRALAGELFF.

The chain couples TRBV5-1 to TRBJ2-3, with 10 bases aligning to TRBD2. Germline V gene data show CDR1 as SGHRS and CDR2 as YFSETQ. The J segment lost 0 bases and the V segment lost 4 bases, leaving 5 bases of the junction unmatched. There are 16 residues in the CDR3. This CDR3 is CASSPGLAESTDTQYF. The CDR3 DNA reads TGCGCCAGCAGCCCAGGACTAGCGGAGAGCACAGATACGCAGTATTTT.

This chain uses TRBV6-2 or TRBV6-3 with TRBJ2-7; 8 positions agree with TRBD1. CDR1 is MNHEY and CDR2 is SVGEGT in the germline V gene. CDR3 length: 13 residues. After removal of 5 bases from V and 2 bases from J, the junction contained 2 bases not matched to a gene. CDR3 in amino acids: CASSGQGPYEQYV. The CDR3, as DNA: TGTGCCAGCAGTGGACAGGGCCCCTACGAGCAGTACGTC.

This clonotype was picked up many times. The chain carries TRBV5-1 and TRBJ2-3; no clear D gene. Per the germline V gene, CDR1 is SGHRS and CDR2 is YFSETQ. The CDR3 totals 13 residues. V lost 2 bases to trimming and J lost 6 bases, with 10 bases between them. CDR3 sequence reads: CASSFPRHDTQYF. In nucleotides, the CDR3 is TGCGCCAGCAGCTTTCCCCGTCACGATACGCAGTATTTT.

The chain links TRBV27 to TRBJ2-7; D call uncertain. V lost 4 bases to trimming and J lost 2 bases, with 12 bases between them. The CDR3 has 14 residues. Germline-derived CDR1 and CDR2 are MNHEY and SMNVEV (reference sequence). The CDR3 DNA reads as TGTGCCAGCAGTTCCTGGGCGGCCACCTACGAGCAGTACGTC. This translates into CASSSWAATYEQYV.

This clonotype has a count of ten or more. The CDR3 sequence: CASSLRGRLGRTFTEAFF. CDR3 nucleotide sequence: TGTGCCAGCAGCTTACGGGGCAGGCTAGGTAGGACTTTCACTGAAGCTTTCTTT. The rearrangement links TRBV7-8 to TRBJ1-1, with a possible D match to TRBD1 (5 bases). CDR1 and CDR2 from the germline V gene are SGHVS and FQNEAQ. Trimming removed 2 bases from V and 4 bases from J, with 23 bases in between. This CDR3 has 18 amino acids.

The chain is built from TRBV3-1 and TRBJ2-3; 9 bases are shared with TRBD2. V gave up 5 bases and J gave up 5 bases; unmatched junction bases: 8. The CDR3 is made up of 15 amino acids. CDR1 is LGHDT, CDR2 YNNKEL, per germline (reference sequence). The CDR3 sequence: CASSALAGVGDTQYF. CDR3 nucleotide sequence: TGTGCCAGCAGCGCACTAGCGGGCGTCGGAGATACGCAGTATTTT.

This clonotype was observed a handful of times. The DNA for the CDR3 is TGTGCCAGCAGCTCCCGGACAGGGTATGGCGGAAACACCATATATTTT. As protein: CASSSRTGYGGNTIYF. This chain connects TRBV3-1 to TRBJ1-3; 8 bases match TRBD1. After removal of 5 bases from V and 4 bases from J, the junction contained 10 bases not matched to a gene. Per the germline V gene, CDR1 is LGHDT and CDR2 is YNNKEL (reference sequence). This CDR3 contains 16 residues.

This clonotype was picked up many times. This rearrangement joins TRBV9 to TRBJ2-1, with 9 bases aligning to TRBD2. Germline CDR1 and CDR2: SGDLS and YYNGEE. V lost 5 bases and J lost 0; bases outside the gene matches: 6. This CDR3 is 16 amino acids long. CDR3 loop: CASSPSGGSSYNEQFF. CDR3 sequence (DNA): TGTGCCAGCAGTCCGAGCGGGGGGAGCTCCTACAATGAGCAGTTCTTC.

This clonotype was recorded a few times. The chain couples TRBV10-3 to TRBJ2-7; no firm D call. Germline CDR1 and CDR2: ENHRY and SYGVKD. V shed 0 bases and J shed 2 bases, with 5 bases lying between them. The CDR3 covers 13 residues. In DNA, the CDR3 is TGTGCCATCAGTGAGTCAGCAGCCTACGAGCAGTACTTC. Its protein product is CAISESAAYEQYF.

This clonotype was seen repeatedly, ten times or more. The chain uses TRBV27 and TRBJ2-7, with a weak D call TRBD1 (5 bases). V gave up 2 bases and J gave up 3 bases, with 14 bases separating them. The V gene's germline CDR1 is MNHEY and CDR2 SMNVEV (reference sequence). The CDR3 has 15 residues. For the CDR3, the DNA is TGTGCCAGCAGTTTAGGACCCACAGGCTACTACGAGCAGTACTTC. It codes for CASSLGPTGYYEQYF.

This clonotype was observed a handful of times. The chain couples TRBV11-2 to TRBJ2-2; 12 nucleotides align to TRBD1. The CDR3 covers 15 residues. Per the germline V gene, CDR1 is SGHAT and CDR2 is FQNNGV. After removal of 5 bases from V and 4 bases from J, the junction contained 2 bases not matched to a gene. Written as DNA, the CDR3 is TGTGCCAGCAGCGGGACAGGGGGCACCACCGGGGAGCTGTTTTTT. Protein: CASSGTGGTTGELFF.

A few counts support this clonotype. CDR3 bases: TGCGCCAGCAGCTTAAAGACAGGGGCGGGCGTGACCCAGTACTTC. Residues: CASSLKTGAGVTQYF. The genes are TRBV5-1 and TRBJ2-5; 8 nucleotides line up with TRBD1. The CDR3 contains 15 residues. With 2 bases clipped from V and 7 bases from J, the junction kept 10 bases outside the gene matches. Germline loops: CDR1 SGHRS, CDR2 YFSETQ.

This clonotype was seen ten or more times. The rearrangement uses TRBV12-3 or TRBV12-4 and TRBJ2-1, with 9 positions matching TRBD1. With 6 bases clipped from V and 4 bases from J, the junction kept 7 bases outside the gene matches. This CDR3 comprises 15 residues. The CDR3 loop reads CASSAGQGTYNEQFF. The CDR3 nucleotides read TGTGCCAGCAGCGCGGGACAGGGTACGTACAATGAGCAGTTCTTC.

This clonotype was observed a handful of times. The chain employs TRBV5-1 and TRBJ1-2, with D possibly being TRBD1 (5 bases). V lost 3 bases, J lost 8 bases, and 20 bases lay in between. The germline gives CDR1 SGHRS, CDR2 YFSETQ. The CDR3 spans 15 residues. The CDR3 loop reads CASSWDRVSPGGYTF. The CDR3, as DNA: TGCGCCAGCAGCTGGGACCGGGTCTCCCCGGGAGGCTACACCTTC.

This clonotype was seen a few times. V gene TRBV7-2 combines with J gene TRBJ2-5; D not resolved. Germline V gives CDR1 SGHTA, CDR2 FQGNSA. The germline V and J ends were trimmed by 2 bases and 4 bases, with 8 bases remaining between them. This CDR3 is 13 amino acids long. CDR3 region: CASSLRVVETQYF. CDR3 coding DNA: TGTGCCAGCAGCTTAAGGGTCGTAGAGACCCAGTACTTC.

The chain has TRBV11-2 and TRBJ2-3, with D possibly called TRBD1 or TRBD2 (7 bases each). The CDR3 consists of 18 residues. V lost 1 base, J lost 6 bases, and 23 bases lay in between. Germline V gene lookup returns CDR1 SGHAT and CDR2 FQNNGV. In nucleotides, the CDR3 is TGTGCCAGCAGCTTAGGACAGGGAGCCGGGGGGCACCCCGATACGCAGTATTTT. Translated, it gives CASSLGQGAGGHPDTQYF. The variable domain in full, with the rest retrieved from reference TRBV11-2 and TRBJ2-3, is EAGVAQSPRYKIIEKRQSVAFWCNPISGHATLYWYQQILGQGPKLLIQFQNNGVVDDSQLPKDRFSAERLKGVDSTLKIQPAKLEDSAVYLCASSLGQGAGGHPDTQYFGPGTRLTVL.

This clonotype has ten or more counts. The V call is TRBV5-1, the J call TRBJ2-1; perhaps TRBD1 as D (6 bases). This CDR3 contains 16 residues. Trimming cost V 4 bases and J 4 bases, with 18 bases left between them. Germline V gene sequence: CDR1 SGHRS, CDR2 YFSETQ. The chain's CDR3 is CASSQDPGHGYNEQFF. The DNA of the CDR3 is TGCGCCAGCAGCCAGGATCCGGGACATGGGTACAATGAGCAGTTCTTC.